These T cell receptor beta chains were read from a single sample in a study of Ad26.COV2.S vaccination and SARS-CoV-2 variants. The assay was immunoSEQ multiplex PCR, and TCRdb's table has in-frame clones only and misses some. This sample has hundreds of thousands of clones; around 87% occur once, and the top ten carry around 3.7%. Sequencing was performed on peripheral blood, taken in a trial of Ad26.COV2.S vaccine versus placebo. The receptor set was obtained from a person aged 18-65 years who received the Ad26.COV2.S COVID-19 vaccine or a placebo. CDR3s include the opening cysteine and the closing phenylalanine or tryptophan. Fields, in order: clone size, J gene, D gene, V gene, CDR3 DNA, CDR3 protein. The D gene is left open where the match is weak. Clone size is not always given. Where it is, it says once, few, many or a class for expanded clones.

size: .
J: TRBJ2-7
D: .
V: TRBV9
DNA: TGTGCCAGCAGCGTAGAGATAGGGAACTCCTACGAGCAGTACTTC
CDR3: CASSVEIGNSYEQYF

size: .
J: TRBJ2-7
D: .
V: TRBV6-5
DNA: TGTGCCAGCAGTTACCGGGACAAAACCTACGAGCAGTACTTC
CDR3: CASSYRDKTYEQYF

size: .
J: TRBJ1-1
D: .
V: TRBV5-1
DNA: TGCGCCAGCAGCTTGGGTCAGGGAGGAGGTGGAGCTTTCTTT
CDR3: CASSLGQGGGGAFF

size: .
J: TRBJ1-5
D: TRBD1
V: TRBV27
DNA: TGTGCCAGCAGTTTCAAGCTGCCCGGGACAGGGGACAGCAATCAGCCCCAGCATTTT
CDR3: CASSFKLPGTGDSNQPQHF

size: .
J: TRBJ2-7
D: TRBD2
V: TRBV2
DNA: TGTGCCAGCAGGGGACTAGCGGGGGGATCCCACGAGCAGTACTTC
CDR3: CASRGLAGGSHEQYF

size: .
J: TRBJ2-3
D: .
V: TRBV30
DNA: TGTGCCTGGAGTAGTGGAGGGGGGACAGATACGCAGTATTTT
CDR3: CAWSSGGGTDTQYF

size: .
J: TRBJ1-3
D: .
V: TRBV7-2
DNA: TGTGCCAGCAGCTTACAGGGAGCTGGAAACACCATATATTTT
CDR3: CASSLQGAGNTIYF

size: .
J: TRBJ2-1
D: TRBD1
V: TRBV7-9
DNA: TGTGCCAGCAGTAAGGAACCGGGACAGTACAATGAGCAGTTCTTC
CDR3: CASSKEPGQYNEQFF

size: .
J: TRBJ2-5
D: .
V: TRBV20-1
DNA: TGCAGTGCTACCGACCAGACCCAGTACTTC
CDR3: CSATDQTQYF

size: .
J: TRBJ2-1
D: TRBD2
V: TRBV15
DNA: TGTGCCACCAGCAGGGGACTAGCTTCAGATGAGCAGTTCTTC
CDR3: CATSRGLASDEQFF

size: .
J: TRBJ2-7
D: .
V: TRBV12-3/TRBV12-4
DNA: TGTGCCAGCAGGGGGGACGTCTCCTACGAGCAGTACTTC
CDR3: CASRGDVSYEQYF

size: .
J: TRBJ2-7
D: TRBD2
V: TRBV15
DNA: TGTGCCACCAGCAGAGAACTAGCGGGGGCCCGGGCGAACTACGAGCAGTACTTC
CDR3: CATSRELAGARANYEQYF

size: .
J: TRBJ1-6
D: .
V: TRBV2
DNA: TGTGCCAGCAGTGCGGATTGGCCTAATTCACCCCTCCACTTT
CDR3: CASSADWPNSPLHF

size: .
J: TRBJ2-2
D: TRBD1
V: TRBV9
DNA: TGTGCCAGCAGCGTAGGAGGGGGCAGCACCGGGGAGCTGTTTTTT
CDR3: CASSVGGGSTGELFF

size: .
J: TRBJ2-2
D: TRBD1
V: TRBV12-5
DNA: TGTGCTAGTGGTCCGGGACAGATGAACACCGGGGAGCTGTTTTTT
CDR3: CASGPGQMNTGELFF

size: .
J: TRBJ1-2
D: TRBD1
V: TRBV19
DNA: TGTGCCAGTAGTATAGGGACAGGGAATGGCTACACCTTC
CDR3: CASSIGTGNGYTF

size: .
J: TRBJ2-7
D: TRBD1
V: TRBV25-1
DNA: TGTGCCAGCAGTGAGCCGGGACAGGGATACTACGAGCAGTACTTC
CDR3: CASSEPGQGYYEQYF

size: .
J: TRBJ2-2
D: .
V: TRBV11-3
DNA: TGTGCCAGCAGCTTTAGAACCGGGGAGCTGTTTTTT
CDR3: CASSFRTGELFF

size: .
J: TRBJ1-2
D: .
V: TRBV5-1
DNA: TGCGCCAGCAGCCAACAGGGATACTATGGCTACACCTTC
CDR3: CASSQQGYYGYTF

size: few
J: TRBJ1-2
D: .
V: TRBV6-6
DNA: TGTGCCAGCAGTCGGCTCGGTGCCAGAGACTATGGCTACACCTTC
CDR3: CASSRLGARDYGYTF

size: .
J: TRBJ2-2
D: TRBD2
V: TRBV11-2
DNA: TGTGCCAGCAGCAGGAGCGGGGGAGGTACCGGGGAGCTGTTTTTT
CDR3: CASSRSGGGTGELFF

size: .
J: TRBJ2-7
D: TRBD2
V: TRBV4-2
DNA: TGTGCCAGCAGCTATGGACTAGCGGGGATCTACGAGCAGTACTTC
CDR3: CASSYGLAGIYEQYF

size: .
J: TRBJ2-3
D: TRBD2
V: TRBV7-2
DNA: TGTGCCAGCAGCTTAGTGGGCCTAGCGGGGGGACACACAGATACGCAGTATTTT
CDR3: CASSLVGLAGGHTDTQYF

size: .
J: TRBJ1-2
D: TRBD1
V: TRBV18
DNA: TGTGCCAGCTCACCTCAGACAGGGGGGGAAGGCTACACCTTC
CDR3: CASSPQTGGEGYTF

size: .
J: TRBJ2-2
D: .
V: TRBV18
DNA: TGTGCCAGCTCACCTGGACAGTTCGCGAACACCGGGGAGCTGTTTTTT
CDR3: CASSPGQFANTGELFF

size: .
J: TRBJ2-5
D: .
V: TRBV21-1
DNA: TGTGCCAGCAGCAAAGATGAGGGGACTGGGGAGACCCAGTACTTC
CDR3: CASSKDEGTGETQYF

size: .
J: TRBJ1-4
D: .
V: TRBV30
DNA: TGTGCCTGGAGTGTACTGGGGAATGAAAAACTGTTTTTT
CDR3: CAWSVLGNEKLFF

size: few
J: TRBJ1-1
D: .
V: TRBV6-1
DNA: TGTGCCAGCAGTTTAGTTACAGGGAGCACTGAAGCTTTCTTT
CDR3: CASSLVTGSTEAFF

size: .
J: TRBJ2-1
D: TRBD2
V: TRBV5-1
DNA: TGCGCCAGCAGCTTTAGCGGGGGGGCGTACAATGAGCAGTTCTTC
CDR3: CASSFSGGAYNEQFF

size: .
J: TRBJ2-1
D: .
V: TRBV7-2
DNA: TGTGCCAGCAGCTTAAACCACAATGAGCAGTTCTTC
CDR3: CASSLNHNEQFF

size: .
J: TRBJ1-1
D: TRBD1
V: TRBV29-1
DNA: TGCAGCGTACAACAGGGGAGGACTGAAGCTTTCTTT
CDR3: CSVQQGRTEAFF

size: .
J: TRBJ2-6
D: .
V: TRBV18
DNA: TGTGCCAGCTCACCGGGGACTGGGGCCAACGTCCTGACTTTC
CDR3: CASSPGTGANVLTF

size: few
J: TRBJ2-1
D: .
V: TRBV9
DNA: TGTGCCAGCAGCGAAAGACAGAGCTCCTACAATGAGCAGTTCTTC
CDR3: CASSERQSSYNEQFF

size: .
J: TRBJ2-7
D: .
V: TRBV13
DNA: TGTGCCAGCAGCCAGGGGAGGGAGGAGGGCTACGAGCAGTACTTC
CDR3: CASSQGREEGYEQYF

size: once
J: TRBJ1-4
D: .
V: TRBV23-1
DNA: TGCGCCAGCAGTCCCTCCTTTCCTTTGTGGGAAAAACTGTTTTTT
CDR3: CASSPSFPLWEKLFF

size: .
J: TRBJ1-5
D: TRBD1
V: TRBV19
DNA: TGTGCCAGTAGTAAACAGGGGAATAGCAATCAGCCCCAGCATTTT
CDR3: CASSKQGNSNQPQHF

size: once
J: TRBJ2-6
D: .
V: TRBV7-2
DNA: TGTGCCAGCAGCCGTCTCGGGTCTGGGGCCAACGTCCTGACTTTC
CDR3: CASSRLGSGANVLTF

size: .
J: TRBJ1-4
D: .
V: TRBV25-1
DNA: TGTGCCAGCACCGGTGGGACAAGGGAAAAACTGTTTTTT
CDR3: CASTGGTREKLFF

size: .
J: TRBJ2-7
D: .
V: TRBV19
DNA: TGTGCCAGTAGTATTAGTGGGCAGGCGGCCTACGAGCAGTACTTC
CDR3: CASSISGQAAYEQYF

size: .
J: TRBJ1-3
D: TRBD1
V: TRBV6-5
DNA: TGTGCCAGCAGCCTCCATGTCAGACAGGGACAGATATATTTT
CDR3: CASSLHVRQGQIYF